This TCR beta chain was identified during a study of graft-versus-host responses after intestinal transplantation. Study-level background: After anti-thymocyte globulin induction, recipients took tacrolimus and steroids for 2 to 3 years.

CDR1 is SGDLS and CDR2 is YYNGEE in the germline V gene. Between the trimmed V and J ends, which lost 3 bases and 0 bases, there was a span of 18 bases. The CDR3 is made up of 18 amino acids. Study-wide findings and caveats: Early post-transplant HvG declines were associated with peak circulating GvH clone levels.

The protocol was immunoSEQ multiplex PCR, while the TCRdb copy is restricted to in-frame clones and leaves out a portion. The data contain about 93,000 clones, 90% to 95% of them singletons. About this clone: Its antigen remains unknown.

The chain links TRBV9 to TRBJ2-2, with a tentative D call TRBD1 (6 bases). Material: unstimulated CD8+ T cells sorted from spleen or lymph node cells, obtained before intestinal transplant. The TCR was taken from a human donor who received an intestinal transplant. As DNA, the CDR3 is TGTGCCAGCAGCGGGACAGCATGGGCTTCTCCGAACACCGGGGAGCTGTTTTTT. Translating gives CASSGTAWASPNTGELFF.